This TCR beta chain derives from a study of shared clonotypes between healthy human individuals. Study-level results: The donor pool, a small one, limited the genetic and exposure-history diversity represented. Expectations were that clonotype sharing among donors would be affected by sequencing depth.

Trimming shortened V by 3 bases and J by 4 bases, and 16 bases separated the two germline ends. The CDR3 has 15 amino acids. Germline CDR1 SGHRS, CDR2 YFSETQ. Notes on this clone: As yet, its antigen is unknown.

Deep-level running was used for the assay. Repertoires were generated with immunoSEQ multiplex PCR, while TCRdb's copy carries only in-frame clones and drops some. Of some 2.1 million clones in the sample, approximately 95% were seen once. The donor cohort consisted entirely of Caucasian adults residing in Nashville, Tennessee. This receptor was obtained from a man between 18 and 29 years old in good health. The chain is built from TRBV5-1 and TRBJ1-1; TRBD1 might be the D (5 bases). Sequencing was performed on naive CD4+ T cells sorted from blood. Subset noted: CD45RA+ positively selected. The CDR3 sequence is CASSSPEQGSTEAFF. DNA for the CDR3: TGCGCCAGCAGCTCCCCTGAGCAGGGATCCACTGAAGCTTTCTTT.